This T cell receptor beta chain is from a study of T cell responses to AZD1222 COVID-19 vaccine. Whole-study findings and limits: Donors were mostly white British, more females; clonal diversity possibly underestimated. Two AZD1222 administrations were followed by greater Spike-specific TCR breadth and depth.

Second doses at about 4 or about 12 weeks were pooled. Assay used: immunoSEQ multiplex PCR; TCRdb lists only in-frame clones, some missing. Altogether 150,000 to 200,000 clones are present, roughly nine tenths being singletons, with the ten largest covering around 0.99%. V lost 6 bases and J lost 8, with 19 bases in between. Germline CDR1 and CDR2: MNHEY and SMNVEV (reference sequence). CDR3 size: 15 residues. As regards this clone: Its antigen is unidentified.

This chain connects TRBV27 to TRBJ1-4, with D uncertain. The TCR sequence derives from an adult who received the AZD1222 COVID-19 vaccine. The specimen was peripheral blood, collected 28 days after the second AZD1222 dose. In nucleotides, the CDR3 is TGTGCCAGCAGGGGCTCAGCCGCACTCGAAGAAAAACTGTTTTTT. It codes for CASRGSAALEEKLFF. Full variable domain (remainder filled in from reference TRBV27 and TRBJ1-4): EAQVTQNPRYLITVTGKKLTVTCSQNMNHEYMSWYRQDPGLGLRQIYYSMNVEVTDKGDVPEGYKVSRKEKRNFPLILESPSPNQTSLYFCASRGSAALEEKLFFGSGTQLSVL.